One sample yielded the 8 T cell receptor beta chains listed below, sequenced in a study of CD8+CD57+ T cells in acquired aplastic anemia. Genomic DNA templated the TCR beta VDJ and CDR3 profiling. TCRdb redid the calling of the reads with MiXCR, one entry per CDR3 protein. Here the sample spans about 130,000 distinct CDR3 sequences, over 45% being singletons. Sample: sorted CD4+, CD8+, or CD8+CD57+ T cells (not recorded which) from PBMCs. The receptors were gathered from a human donor in good health, serving as a control.

This clonotype appeared many times. J is TRBJ2-7 and V is TRBV15; 8 nucleotides agree with TRBD1. Germline assignment: CDR1 LNHNV and CDR2 YYDKDF (reference sequence). J was trimmed by 0 bases and V by 6 bases; bases with no gene match: 16. This CDR3 comprises 18 residues. In DNA form, the CDR3 reads TGTGCCACCAGGCCCGGGGTCAGGGGGCCATTGGGCTCCTACGAGCAGTACTTC. This sequence encodes CATRPGVRGPLGSYEQYF. Combining the CDR3 with reference TRBV15 and TRBJ2-7 gives the whole variable domain DAMVIQNPRYQVTQFGKPVTLSCSQTLNHNVMYWYQQKSSQAPKLLFHYYDKDFNNEADTPDNFQSRRPNTSFCFLDIRSPGLGDTAMYLCATRPGVRGPLGSYEQYFGPGTRLTVT.

The chain employs TRBV6-1 and TRBJ2-2, with D unclear. The CDR3 is 13 amino acids. Trimming took 5 bases from V and 7 from J, leaving 11 bases between them. Looked up from germline, CDR1 is MNHNS and CDR2 is SASEGT. The CDR3 DNA sequence: TGTGCCAGCAGTCGTTCTCAAAACGGGGAGCTGTTTTTT. Residues: CASSRSQNGELFF.

This chain links TRBV10-3 with TRBJ2-2; D remains ambiguous. V lost 4 bases and J lost 5, with 11 bases in between. From germline, CDR1 is ENHRY and CDR2 SYGVKD. The CDR3 covers 14 residues. The DNA for the CDR3 is TGTGCCATCAGTGCAGAATGGGATACCGGGGAGCTGTTTTTT. Translating gives CAISAEWDTGELFF.

V gene TRBV10-3 combines with J gene TRBJ1-1; D ambiguous. V lost 2 bases, J lost 1 base, and 5 bases lay in between. The length of the CDR3 is 13 residues. In germline, CDR1 is ENHRY, CDR2 SYGVKD. The DNA of the CDR3 is TGTGCCATCAGTGAGATGGGGAACACTGAAGCTTTCTTT. The encoded protein is CAISEMGNTEAFF.

This clonotype appeared a few times. The chain recombines TRBV2 with TRBJ2-7; D remains unclear. V shed 4 bases and J shed 4 bases, with 14 bases lying between them. The CDR3 consists of 14 residues. CDR1 and CDR2 from the germline V gene are SNHLY and FYNNEI. Here the CDR3 reads CASSASPGFYEQYF. DNA for the CDR3: TGTGCCAGCAGTGCCTCCCCCGGGTTTTACGAGCAGTACTTC. The full variable domain, rest sourced from reference TRBV2 and TRBJ2-7, is EPEVTQTPSHQVTQMGQEVILRCVPISNHLYFYWYRQILGQKVEFLVSFYNNEISEKSEIFDDQFSVERPDGSNFTLKIRSTKLEDSAMYFCASSASPGFYEQYFGPGTRLTVT.

A word on this clonotype: The junction and the germline gene differ at one end; a read error may be behind it. The V call is TRBV10-3, the J call TRBJ2-1, with a possible D match to TRBD2 (7 bases). The CDR3 has 16 amino acids. Per the germline V gene, CDR1 is ENHRY and CDR2 is SYGVKD. CDR3 bases: TGTGCCATCAGTGGGGGAGGGGGGAGCTCCTACAATGGGCAGTTCTTC. This translates into CAISGGGGSSYNGQFF.

The genes are TRBV2 and TRBJ2-6, with 8 positions matching TRBD1. The CDR3 is 16 residues long. V lost 8 bases and J lost 0; bases outside the gene matches: 6. Germline CDR1 reads SNHLY; CDR2 reads FYNNEI. The CDR3 sequence is CASRDRLCSGANVLTF. CDR3 coding DNA: TGTGCCAGCCGGGACAGGCTGTGCTCTGGGGCCAACGTCCTGACTTTC.

This clonotype was detected only a few times. A much larger clone differs from this one at a single base, so this may be a read error. V and J are TRBV19 and TRBJ2-1, with 14 bases identical to TRBD2. From germline, CDR1 is LNHDA and CDR2 SQIVND (reference sequence). This CDR3 has 15 amino acids. The DNA of the CDR3 is TGTGCCAGCAGCCGACTAGCGGGGGGGATTAGTGAGCAGCTCTTC. Translation: CASSRLAGGISEQLF. Complete variable domain (other parts from reference TRBV19 and TRBJ2-1): DGGITQSPKYLFRKEGQNVTLSCEQNLNHDAMYWYRQDPGQGLRLIYYSQIVNDFQKGDIAEGYSVSREKKESFPLTVTSAQKNPTAFYLCASSRLAGGISEQLFGPGTRLTVL.